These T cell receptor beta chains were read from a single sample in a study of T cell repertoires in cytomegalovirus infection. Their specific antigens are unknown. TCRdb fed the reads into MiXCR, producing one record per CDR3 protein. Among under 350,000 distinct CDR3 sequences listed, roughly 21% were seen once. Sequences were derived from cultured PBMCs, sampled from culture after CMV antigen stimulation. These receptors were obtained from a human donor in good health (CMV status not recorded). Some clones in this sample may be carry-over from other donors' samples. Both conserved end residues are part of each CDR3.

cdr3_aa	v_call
CASSLKQGAHGYTF	TRBV7-2
CASNLNRGTEAFF	TRBV7-9
CASSFRTDTQYF	TRBV7-6
CASSPLASRTTTDTQYF	TRBV18
CASSEYKGNYEQYF	TRBV25-1
CASSLEGVGIQYF	TRBV11-2
CASTDRPGGADTQYF	TRBV27
CASNEWRTEQFF	TRBV7-2
CASSLLTGTGTGELFF	TRBV7-2
CASSEICLGGYGYTF	TRBV6-2/TRBV6-3
CASSLGNYEKLFF	TRBV7-9
CASSGTSGAPSNEQFF	TRBV6-5
CASSETSGRRTGELFF	TRBV9
CATSRDPSGHVSSTDTQYF	TRBV15
CASSFGAQETQYF	TRBV11-3
CASAIDGGAAGYTF	TRBV12-3/TRBV12-4
CASNNRGGASYGYTF	TRBV9
CATSDPGAGYNEQFF	TRBV24-1
CASSYNGLAGVYNEQFF	TRBV6-5
CASSEAGPVGPQHF	TRBV6-1
CASSRTRTSGIKGGETQYF	TRBV27
CASSSKSGTSGKNEQFF	TRBV7-2
CASSLAGRDTEAFF	TRBV7-2
CASSPSGLWNEQFF	TRBV7-2
CASSQDPGMGYGYTF	TRBV4-3
CASSMVRGLSNQPQHF	TRBV19
CASSYYSQRDTGELFF	TRBV6-5
CASSLGQRKETQYF	TRBV27
CASRRQQGSVSAYEQYF	TRBV5-6
CASSTTWNVYNEQFF	TRBV9
CASSYFSQGGEQYF	TRBV6-6
CASSPPDGPNTEAFF	TRBV28
CASSSLSPNEQFF	TRBV7-6
CASSTRLAETYEQYF	TRBV4-1
CASSLSREHTDTQYF	TRBV7-6
CASSHRYDTQYF	TRBV6-2/TRBV6-3
CASSLLGRGLRNQPQHF	TRBV28
CASSVGPSGSTDTQYF	TRBV9
CASSPRQSQETQYF	TRBV7-2
CASSLGDGLLTF	TRBV11-3
CASSLRTPNNEQFF	TRBV5-4
CASSLGGGRAADTQYF	TRBV7-2
CATSGDGTYGYTF	TRBV10-3
CASSYSSGGNTGELFF	TRBV6-6
CASSQAAPNYGYTF	TRBV4-1
CASSPFGDTQYF	TRBV7-2
CASSYIETQYF	TRBV6-2/TRBV6-3
CASSIVNSQETQYF	TRBV19
CASRGGSGTEAFF	TRBV7-2